This is a list of T cell receptor beta chains from one sample in a study of OX40 agonist ivuxolimab in advanced cancers. The method was immunoSEQ multiplex PCR; TCRdb's version includes in-frame clones alone and lacks a portion of them. The top ten clones hold around 0.51% of a sample with 65,000 to 90,000 clones, 70% to 90% of them seen once. The sample was CD4+ or CD8+ T cells sorted from blood, taken in a trial of the OX40 agonist ivuxolimab. These receptors originate from an adult with an advanced solid tumor such as melanoma, head and neck, liver or kidney cancer. The CDR3 runs from the conserved cysteine through the conserved F or W. D genes are given only for firm matches. Only part of the rows carry a size: once, few, many, or a class if the clone is expanded.

length	D	V	J	size	DNA	CDR3
18	TRBD2	TRBV28	TRBJ2-1	.	TGTGCCAGCAGTTTATTTCCAGCGGGAGGGATTCGGATCAATGAGCAGTTCTTC	CASSLFPAGGIRINEQFF
13	.	TRBV7-3	TRBJ2-1	.	TGTGCCAGCAGTTCGACCACGAGGAATGAGCAGTTCTTC	CASSSTTRNEQFF
15	.	TRBV11-3	TRBJ2-6	.	TGTGCCAGCAGCGTCGGGGCCTCTGGGGCCAACGTCCTGACTTTC	CASSVGASGANVLTF
14	TRBD2	TRBV5-4	TRBJ2-5	.	TGTGCCAGCAGCACTGGGGAGGGGAGGGAGACCCAGTACTTC	CASSTGEGRETQYF
13	.	TRBV18	TRBJ2-5	.	TGTGCCAGCTCCCCCTTGGGGTTGGAGACCCAGTACTTC	CASSPLGLETQYF
16	.	TRBV4-1	TRBJ2-2	.	TGCGCCAGCAGCCAAGACCCAGCAGCCCGCACCGGGGAGCTGTTTTTT	CASSQDPAARTGELFF
13	.	TRBV5-1	TRBJ1-1	.	TGCGCCAGCAGCCGGTTTTCGAACACTGAAGCTTTCTTT	CASSRFSNTEAFF
14	.	TRBV27	TRBJ2-7	.	TGTGCCAGCAGTTTTAGGACAGCCTCCTACGAGCAGTACTTC	CASSFRTASYEQYF
15	.	TRBV5-5	TRBJ2-6	.	TGTGCCAGCAGCTTGATCCACTCTGGGGCCAACGTCCTGACTTTC	CASSLIHSGANVLTF
11	.	TRBV11-2	TRBJ2-1	.	TGTGCCAGCAGCTTATTTGATGAGCAGTTCTTC	CASSLFDEQFF
15	TRBD1	TRBV28	TRBJ2-5	.	TGTGCCAGCAGTTTATATCGGGACAGACAAGAGACCCAGTACTTC	CASSLYRDRQETQYF
15	.	TRBV9	TRBJ1-1	once	TGTGCCAGCACGCCGGATGTGACCCTAGGGGAAAGGGCTTTCTTT	CASTPDVTLGERAFF
18	.	TRBV7-2	TRBJ2-3	.	TGTGCCAGCAGCTTAGACGTGGGCGGGACGCCCTCCGCAGATACGCAGTATTTT	CASSLDVGGTPSADTQYF
14	TRBD2	TRBV5-1	TRBJ2-2	.	TGCGCCAGCAGCGCTACTAGCGCAACCGGGGAGCTGTTTTTT	CASSATSATGELFF
15	.	TRBV5-1	TRBJ1-3	.	TGCGCCAGCAGCGCGGACAGTTTTTCTGGAAACACCATATATTTT	CASSADSFSGNTIYF
17	TRBD2	TRBV19	TRBJ2-5	.	TGTGCCAGTAGTATTGGTAGCGGGAAGGACCCTCGGGAGACCCAGTACTTC	CASSIGSGKDPRETQYF
11	.	TRBV6-1	TRBJ1-5	.	TGTGCCAGCAGTGACCCTCAGCCCCAGCATTTT	CASSDPQPQHF
16	.	TRBV18	TRBJ1-1	.	TGTGCCAGCTCACCGAGGACAGCCGCAATGAACACTGAAGCTTTCTTT	CASSPRTAAMNTEAFF
16	TRBD2	TRBV5-1	TRBJ2-7	.	TGCGCCAGCAGCTTATGGACTAGCGGGAGGGTGAGTGAGCAGTACTTC	CASSLWTSGRVSEQYF
18	TRBD2	TRBV11-3	TRBJ2-1	.	TGTGCCAGCAGCTTAGGGACTAGCGGGGCCAGCTCCTACAATGAGCAGTTCTTC	CASSLGTSGASSYNEQFF
16	TRBD2	TRBV13	TRBJ2-5	.	TGTGCCAGCAGCCAACTTCGAGGACTAGCCAAAGAGACCCAGTACTTC	CASSQLRGLAKETQYF
15	TRBD2	TRBV15	TRBJ2-2	few	TGTGCCACCAGCTCCTGGAGTAGCGGGAGGGGGGAGCTGTTTTTT	CATSSWSSGRGELFF
15	.	TRBV7-2	TRBJ2-7	.	TGTGCCAGCAGCTTAGATCCTAGCAGGTCCTACGAGCAGTACTTC	CASSLDPSRSYEQYF
16	.	TRBV30	TRBJ1-4	.	TGTGCCTGGAGTGTAGGGGTACGGGTTACTAATGAAAAACTGTTTTTT	CAWSVGVRVTNEKLFF
16	TRBD1	TRBV7-9	TRBJ1-4	.	TGTGCCAGCAGCCCAGGGACAGTGACAACTAATGAAAAACTGTTTTTT	CASSPGTVTTNEKLFF
13	.	TRBV11-2	TRBJ1-1	.	TGTGCCAGCAGCCCCAGGATGAACACTGAAGCTTTCTTT	CASSPRMNTEAFF
14	.	TRBV10-3	TRBJ2-7	.	TGTGCCATCAGTGAGAGTTGGGGGAACTACGAGCAGTACTTC	CAISESWGNYEQYF
14	.	TRBV19	TRBJ1-1	.	TGTGCCAGTAGTAGGGGGCTCATGAACACTGAAGCTTTCTTT	CASSRGLMNTEAFF
16	.	TRBV6-5	TRBJ2-1	.	TGTGCCAGCAGTTACTCGAGGGGGAGCTCCTACAATGAGCAGTTCTTC	CASSYSRGSSYNEQFF
14	TRBD1	TRBV7-9	TRBJ2-2	.	TGTGCCAGCAGCTTAACAGGGGGCACCGGGGAGCTGTTTTTT	CASSLTGGTGELFF
16	.	TRBV11-2	TRBJ1-3	.	TGTGCCAGCAGCTTGGGGACGCGCGGCTCTGGAAACACCATATATTTT	CASSLGTRGSGNTIYF
13	.	TRBV11-2	TRBJ2-5	.	TGTGCCAGCAGCTTAGTCTACCAAGAGACCCAGTACTTC	CASSLVYQETQYF
15	TRBD1	TRBV6-6	TRBJ2-7	.	TGTGCCAGCAGCGAAGTACAGGGGATTCTATACGAGCAGTACTTC	CASSEVQGILYEQYF
14	.	TRBV4-1	TRBJ2-3	once	TGCGCCAGCAGCCACCGGGACGACACAGATACGCAGTATTTT	CASSHRDDTDTQYF
15	.	TRBV11-3	TRBJ1-4	.	TGTGCCAGCAGCGTAGGGACGGCAACTAATGAAAAACTGTTTTTT	CASSVGTATNEKLFF
13	.	TRBV19	TRBJ2-7	.	TGTGCCAGTACCCTCGTCTCGAGTGGGGAGCAGTACTTC	CASTLVSSGEQYF
18	TRBD2	TRBV4-2	TRBJ2-2	.	TGTGCCAGCAGCCAAGATATAGGAGGGAGGGGGAACACCGGGGAGCTGTTTTTT	CASSQDIGGRGNTGELFF
13	.	TRBV18	TRBJ1-1	.	TGTGCCAGCTCCGGCGACCTGAACACTGAAGCTTTCTTT	CASSGDLNTEAFF
16	TRBD2	TRBV28	TRBJ2-1	few	TGTGCCAGCAGCCTAGGGGACTATTTGCCCTACAATGAGCAGTTCTTC	CASSLGDYLPYNEQFF
13	.	TRBV28	TRBJ1-2	.	TGTGCCACCGCGAGTAGGGTGGTACCCGGCTACACCTTC	CATASRVVPGYTF
16	.	TRBV4-1	TRBJ1-1	.	TGCGCCAGCAGCCAAGATTTCCTCCAAAACCGGCCAGAAGCTTTCTTT	CASSQDFLQNRPEAFF
14	.	TRBV19	TRBJ2-7	.	TGTGCCAGTAGTAGAGACAGGTATTCTTACGAGCAGTACTTC	CASSRDRYSYEQYF
14	.	TRBV10-3	TRBJ1-6	.	TGTGCCATCAGTGAGCTACAGGAAGATTCACCCCTCCACTTT	CAISELQEDSPLHF
10	.	TRBV6-5	TRBJ1-2	.	TGTGCCACCAACGTCGGCGGCTACACCTTC	CATNVGGYTF
15	TRBD2	TRBV27	TRBJ2-1	.	TGTGCCAGCAGTTTATGGCGGGGGGCGTACAATGAGCAGTTCTTC	CASSLWRGAYNEQFF
19	TRBD2	TRBV5-6	TRBJ2-3	.	TGTGCCAGCAGCTCCACGGGACTAGCGGGAGGGCGAGGCACAGATACGCAGTATTTT	CASSSTGLAGGRGTDTQYF
14	.	TRBV6-1	TRBJ2-6	.	TGTGCCAGCAGGGGCGGAGCTGGGGCCAACGTCCTGACTTTC	CASRGGAGANVLTF
15	TRBD2	TRBV10-3	TRBJ2-1	few	TGTGCCATCACTGAAAGCGGGGCCTCCTACAATGAGCAGTTCTTC	CAITESGASYNEQFF
15	.	TRBV6-5	TRBJ1-2	.	TGTGCCAGCAGTCGGGACGGATTTTCTAACTATGGCTACACCTTC	CASSRDGFSNYGYTF
15	.	TRBV19	TRBJ2-3	.	TGTGCCAGTAGTAAGGCGGGAACCGGTGCAGATACGCAGTATTTT	CASSKAGTGADTQYF
15	TRBD2	TRBV7-8	TRBJ2-7	.	TGTGCCAGCAGCTTAGGGGCGGGAGGGCCCTACGAGCAGTACTTC	CASSLGAGGPYEQYF
14	.	TRBV5-1	TRBJ2-7	.	TGCGCCAGCAGCTTGATTAGCGGAACCTACGAGCAGTACTTC	CASSLISGTYEQYF
12	.	TRBV28	TRBJ1-1	.	TGTGCCAGCAGTCAGTCAGCCTCTGAAGCTTTCTTT	CASSQSASEAFF
15	.	TRBV10-2	TRBJ1-1	.	TGCGCCAGCACCCGGAGTTGGGGGGGAAACACTGAAGCTTTCTTT	CASTRSWGGNTEAFF